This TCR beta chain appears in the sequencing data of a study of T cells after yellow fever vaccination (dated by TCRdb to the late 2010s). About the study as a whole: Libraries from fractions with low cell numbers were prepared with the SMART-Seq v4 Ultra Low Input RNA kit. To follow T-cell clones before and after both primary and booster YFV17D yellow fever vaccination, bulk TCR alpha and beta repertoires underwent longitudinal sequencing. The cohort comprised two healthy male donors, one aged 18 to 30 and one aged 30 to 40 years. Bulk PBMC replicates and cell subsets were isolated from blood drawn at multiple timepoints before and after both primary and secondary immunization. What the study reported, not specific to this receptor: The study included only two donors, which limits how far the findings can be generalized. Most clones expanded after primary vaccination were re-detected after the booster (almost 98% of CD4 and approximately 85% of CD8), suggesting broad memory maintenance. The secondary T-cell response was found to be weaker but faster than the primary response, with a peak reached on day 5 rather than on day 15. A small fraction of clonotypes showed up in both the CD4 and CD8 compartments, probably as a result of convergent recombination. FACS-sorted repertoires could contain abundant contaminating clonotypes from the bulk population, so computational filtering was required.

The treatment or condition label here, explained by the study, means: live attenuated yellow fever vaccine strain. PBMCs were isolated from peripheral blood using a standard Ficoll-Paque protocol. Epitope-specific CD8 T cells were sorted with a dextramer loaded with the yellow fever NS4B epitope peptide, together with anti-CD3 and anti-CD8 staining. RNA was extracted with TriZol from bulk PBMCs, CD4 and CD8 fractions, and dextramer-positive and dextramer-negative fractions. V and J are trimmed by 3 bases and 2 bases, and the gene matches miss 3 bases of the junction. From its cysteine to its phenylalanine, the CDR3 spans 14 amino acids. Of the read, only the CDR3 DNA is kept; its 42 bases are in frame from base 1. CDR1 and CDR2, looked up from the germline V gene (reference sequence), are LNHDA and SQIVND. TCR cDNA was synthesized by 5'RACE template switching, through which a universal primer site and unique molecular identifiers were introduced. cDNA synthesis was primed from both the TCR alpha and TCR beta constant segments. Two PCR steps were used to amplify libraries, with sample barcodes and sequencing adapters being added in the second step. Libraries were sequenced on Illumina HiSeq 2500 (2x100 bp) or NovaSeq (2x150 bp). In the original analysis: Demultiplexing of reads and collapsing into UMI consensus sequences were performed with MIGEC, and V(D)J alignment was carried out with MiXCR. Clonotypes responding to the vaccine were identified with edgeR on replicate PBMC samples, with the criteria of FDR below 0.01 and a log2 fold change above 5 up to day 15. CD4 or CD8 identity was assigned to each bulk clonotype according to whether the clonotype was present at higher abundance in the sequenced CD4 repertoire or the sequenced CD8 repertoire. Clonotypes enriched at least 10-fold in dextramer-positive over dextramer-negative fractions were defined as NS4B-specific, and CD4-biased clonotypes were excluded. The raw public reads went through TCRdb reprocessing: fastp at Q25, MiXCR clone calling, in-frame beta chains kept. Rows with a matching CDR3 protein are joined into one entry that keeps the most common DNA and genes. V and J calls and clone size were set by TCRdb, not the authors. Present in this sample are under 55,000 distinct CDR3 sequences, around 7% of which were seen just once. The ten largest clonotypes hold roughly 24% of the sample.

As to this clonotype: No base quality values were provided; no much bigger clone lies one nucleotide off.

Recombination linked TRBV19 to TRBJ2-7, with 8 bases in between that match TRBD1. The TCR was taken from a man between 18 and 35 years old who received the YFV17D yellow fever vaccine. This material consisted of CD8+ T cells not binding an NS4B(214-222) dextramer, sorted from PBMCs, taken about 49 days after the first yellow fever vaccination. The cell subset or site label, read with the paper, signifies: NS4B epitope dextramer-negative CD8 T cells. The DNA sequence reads TGTGCCAGTAGTATCGGACAGGGAACCTACGAGCAGTACTTC. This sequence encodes CASSIGQGTYEQYF.